This TCR beta chain was documented in a study of T-cell memory formation after mild COVID-19. Whole-study context: Clustering of TCRs was largely donor specific. Study-wide results and caveats: The CD4+ clones that contracted clustered mainly within CM and EM, and the CD8+ clones concentrated in EMRA. Pre-infection memory contained some responding clones, which suggested that cross-reactive memory had joined.

V lost 4 bases, J lost 3 bases, and 14 bases stayed unmatched. This CDR3 has 17 residues. Per the germline V gene, CDR1 is LGHDT and CDR2 is YNNKEL (reference sequence). Remarks on this clonotype: Antigen: not known.

It was 5'RACE with constant-segment primers that produced the TCR alpha and TCR beta cDNA libraries, which carried sample barcodes and UMIs. TCRdb ran MiXCR on the 5' RACE reads and lists one entry per CDR3 protein. The sample comprises more than 85,000 distinct CDR3 sequences, roughly 10% of which are singletons, and around 40% rests with the top ten. Sequenced: PBMCs or a T cell subset sorted from them (not recorded which). This sequence was found in a man aged 18 to 30 who had mild COVID-19 (a few samples of this study predate the infection). Cell type and time point are not known. V usage is TRBV3-1 and J usage is TRBJ2-5; 7 nucleotides agree with TRBD1. The CDR3 sequence is CASSLGQAKTTKETQYF. CDR3 coding DNA: TGTGCCAGCAGCCTTGGACAGGCAAAGACTACCAAAGAGACCCAGTACTTC.